This T cell receptor (beta chain) was sequenced during a study of shared clonotypes between healthy human individuals. Overall study context: Every donor yielded three CD4 naive, three CD4 memory, two CD8 naive and one CD8 memory plate. Study-wide results and limits: Sample collection involved blood only; tissue repertoires are likely different. The four-donor shared clonotypes exceeded non-shared clonotypes in generation probability, with non-shared ones scoring lower.

Genomic DNA of every subset was divided equally among multiple immunoSEQ plates. The table came from immunoSEQ multiplex PCR; TCRdb's copy has only in-frame clones and leaves some out. Seen here are over 950,000 clones, roughly 80% observed once, and the top ten hold roughly 0.82%. This clone was seen once. Its cognate antigen is unknown. V was cut by 4 bases and J by 7 bases, with 13 bases left in between. Germline CDR1 is SEHNR and CDR2 is FQNEAQ (reference sequence). The CDR3 is 13 amino acids. The sequence derives from a man aged 18 to 29 in good health. Some clones in this sample may be carry-over from other donors' samples. The genes are TRBV7-9 and TRBJ1-1, with D unresolved. Sequenced material: memory CD4+ T cells from PBMCs. As to subset: CD45RA-negative fraction. The CDR3 DNA reads as TGTGCCAGCAGCTCCTCGGGAGGATATGAAGCTTTCTTT. Its translation: CASSSSGGYEAFF.